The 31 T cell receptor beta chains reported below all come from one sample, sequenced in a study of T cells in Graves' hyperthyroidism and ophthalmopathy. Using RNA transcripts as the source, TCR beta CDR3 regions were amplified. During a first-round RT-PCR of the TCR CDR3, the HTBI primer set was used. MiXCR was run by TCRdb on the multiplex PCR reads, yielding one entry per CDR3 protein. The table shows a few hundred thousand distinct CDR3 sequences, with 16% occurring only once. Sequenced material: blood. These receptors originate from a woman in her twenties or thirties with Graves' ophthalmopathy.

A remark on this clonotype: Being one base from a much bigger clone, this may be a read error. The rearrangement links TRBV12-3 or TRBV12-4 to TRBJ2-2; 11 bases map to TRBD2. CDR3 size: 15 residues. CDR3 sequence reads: CAGSLLGTSGGELFF. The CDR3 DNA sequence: TGTGCCGGCAGTTTATTAGGGACTAGCGGAGGGGAGCTGTTTTTT.

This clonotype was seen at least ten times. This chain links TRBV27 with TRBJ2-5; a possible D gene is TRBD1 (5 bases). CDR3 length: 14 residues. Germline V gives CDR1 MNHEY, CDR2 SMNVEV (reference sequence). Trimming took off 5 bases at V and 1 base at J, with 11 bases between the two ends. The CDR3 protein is CASSPGHLQETQYF. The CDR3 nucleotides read TGTGCCAGCAGTCCCGGACACCTCCAAGAGACCCAGTACTTC.

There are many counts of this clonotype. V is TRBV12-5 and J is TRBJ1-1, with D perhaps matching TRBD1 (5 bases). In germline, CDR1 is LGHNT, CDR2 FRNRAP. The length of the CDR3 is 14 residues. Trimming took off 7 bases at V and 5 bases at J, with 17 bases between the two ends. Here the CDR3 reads CASAGGGIRTEAFF. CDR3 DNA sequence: TGTGCTAGTGCCGGGGGGGGGATAAGGACTGAAGCTTTCTTT.

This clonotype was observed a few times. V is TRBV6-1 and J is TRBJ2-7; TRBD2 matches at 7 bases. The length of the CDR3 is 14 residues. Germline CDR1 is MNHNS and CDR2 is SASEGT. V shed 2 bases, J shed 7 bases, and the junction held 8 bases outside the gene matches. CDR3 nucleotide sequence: TGTGCCAGCAGTGAAATGCGGGAGCAAGGAGAGCAGTACTTC. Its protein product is CASSEMREQGEQYF.

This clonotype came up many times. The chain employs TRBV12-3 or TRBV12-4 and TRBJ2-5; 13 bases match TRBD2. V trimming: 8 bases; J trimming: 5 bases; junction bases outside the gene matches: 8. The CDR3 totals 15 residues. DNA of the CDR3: TGTGCCAGCCGACGGACTAGCGGGAGCGAGGAGACCCAGTACTTC. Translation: CASRRTSGSEETQYF.

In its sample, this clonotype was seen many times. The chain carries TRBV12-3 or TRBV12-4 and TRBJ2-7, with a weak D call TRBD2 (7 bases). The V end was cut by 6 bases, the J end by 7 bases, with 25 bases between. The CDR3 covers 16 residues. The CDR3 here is CASSRWRGGGLREQYF. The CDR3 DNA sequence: TGTGCCAGCAGCCGTTGGAGGGGCGGGGGCCTGAGGGAGCAGTACTTC.

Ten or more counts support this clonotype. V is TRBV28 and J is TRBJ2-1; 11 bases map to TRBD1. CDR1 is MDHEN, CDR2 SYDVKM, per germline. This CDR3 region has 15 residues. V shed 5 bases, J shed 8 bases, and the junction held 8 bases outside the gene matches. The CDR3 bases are TGTGCCAGCAGTCTCGGGACAGGGGGGTTCGATGAGCAGTTCTTC. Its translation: CASSLGTGGFDEQFF. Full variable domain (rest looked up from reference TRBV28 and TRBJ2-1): DVKVTQSSRYLVKRTGEKVFLECVQDMDHENMFWYRQDPGLGLRLIYFSYDVKMKEKGDIPEGYSVSREKKERFSLILESASTNQTSMYLCASSLGTGGFDEQFFGPGTRLTVL.

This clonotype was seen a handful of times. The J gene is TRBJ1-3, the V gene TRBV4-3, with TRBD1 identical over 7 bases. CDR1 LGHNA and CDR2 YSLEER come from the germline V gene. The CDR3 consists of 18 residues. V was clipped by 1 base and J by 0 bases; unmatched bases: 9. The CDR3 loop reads CASSQGGPGQFSGNTIYF. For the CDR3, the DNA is TGCGCCAGCAGCCAAGGCGGCCCGGGACAGTTCTCTGGAAACACCATATATTTT.

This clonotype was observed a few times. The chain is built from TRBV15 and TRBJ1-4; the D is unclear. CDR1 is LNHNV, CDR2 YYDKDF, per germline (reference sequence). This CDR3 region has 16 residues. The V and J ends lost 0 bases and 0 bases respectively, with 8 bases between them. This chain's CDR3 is CATSRDHISTNEKLFF. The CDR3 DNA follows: TGTGCCACCAGCAGAGATCATATTTCAACTAATGAAAAACTGTTTTTT.

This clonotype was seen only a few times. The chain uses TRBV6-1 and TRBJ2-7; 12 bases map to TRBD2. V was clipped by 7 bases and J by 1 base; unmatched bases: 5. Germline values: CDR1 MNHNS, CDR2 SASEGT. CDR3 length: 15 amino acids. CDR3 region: CASKIGLAGSYEQYF. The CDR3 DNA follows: TGTGCCAGCAAAATAGGACTAGCGGGGTCCTACGAGCAGTACTTC.

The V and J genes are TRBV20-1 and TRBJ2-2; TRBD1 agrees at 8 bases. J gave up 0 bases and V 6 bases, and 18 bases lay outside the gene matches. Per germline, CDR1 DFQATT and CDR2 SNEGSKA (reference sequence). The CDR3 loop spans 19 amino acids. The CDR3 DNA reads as TGCAGTGCCTCTGGGACCGGGACAGGTGGGGCGACGAACACCGGGGAGCTGTTTTTT. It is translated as CSASGTGTGGATNTGELFF.

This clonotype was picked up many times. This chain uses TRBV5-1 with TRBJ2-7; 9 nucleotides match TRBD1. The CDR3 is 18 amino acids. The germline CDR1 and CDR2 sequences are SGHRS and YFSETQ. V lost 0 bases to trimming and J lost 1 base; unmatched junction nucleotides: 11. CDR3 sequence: CASSLVFSGQGSSYEQYF. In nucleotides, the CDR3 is TGCGCCAGCAGCTTGGTGTTCTCGGGACAGGGTTCATCCTACGAGCAGTACTTC.

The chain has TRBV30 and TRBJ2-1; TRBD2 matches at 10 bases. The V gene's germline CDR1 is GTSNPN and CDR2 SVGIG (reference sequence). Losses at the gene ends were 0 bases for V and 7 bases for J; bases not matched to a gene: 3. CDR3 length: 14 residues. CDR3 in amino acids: CAWSVAGGPNEQFF. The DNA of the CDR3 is TGTGCCTGGAGTGTAGCGGGAGGGCCGAATGAGCAGTTCTTC.

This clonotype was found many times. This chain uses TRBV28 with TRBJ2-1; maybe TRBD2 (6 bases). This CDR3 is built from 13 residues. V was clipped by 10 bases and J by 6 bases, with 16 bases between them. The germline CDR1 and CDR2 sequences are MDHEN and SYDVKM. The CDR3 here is CATRQGTRNEQFF. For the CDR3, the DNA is TGTGCCACCCGACAAGGGACTCGCAATGAGCAGTTCTTC.

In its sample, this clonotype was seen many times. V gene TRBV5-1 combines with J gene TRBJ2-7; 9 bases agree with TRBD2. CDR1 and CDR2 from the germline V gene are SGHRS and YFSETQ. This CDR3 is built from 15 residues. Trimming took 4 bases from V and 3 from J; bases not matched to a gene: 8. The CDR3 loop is CASSHGTSNLYEQYF. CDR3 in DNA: TGCGCCAGCAGCCATGGGACTAGCAACCTCTACGAGCAGTACTTC.

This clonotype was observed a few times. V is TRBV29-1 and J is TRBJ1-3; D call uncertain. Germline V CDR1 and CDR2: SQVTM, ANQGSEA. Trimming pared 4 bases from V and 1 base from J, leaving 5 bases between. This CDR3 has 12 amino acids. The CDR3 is CSVGGSGNTIYF. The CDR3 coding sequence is TGCAGCGTTGGAGGGTCTGGAAACACCATATATTTT.

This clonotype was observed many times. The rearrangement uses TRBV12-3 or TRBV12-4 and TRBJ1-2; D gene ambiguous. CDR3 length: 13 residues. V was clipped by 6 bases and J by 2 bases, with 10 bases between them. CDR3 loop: CASSGSPNYGYTF. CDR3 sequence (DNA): TGTGCCAGCAGCGGCAGCCCGAACTATGGCTACACCTTC.

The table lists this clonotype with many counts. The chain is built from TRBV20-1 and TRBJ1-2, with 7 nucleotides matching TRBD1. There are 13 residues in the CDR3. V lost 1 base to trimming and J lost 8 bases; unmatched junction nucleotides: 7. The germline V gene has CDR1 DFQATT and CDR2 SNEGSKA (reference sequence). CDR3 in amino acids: CSARVRGLEGYTF. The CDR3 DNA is TGCAGTGCTAGAGTTAGGGGGCTGGAAGGCTACACCTTC.

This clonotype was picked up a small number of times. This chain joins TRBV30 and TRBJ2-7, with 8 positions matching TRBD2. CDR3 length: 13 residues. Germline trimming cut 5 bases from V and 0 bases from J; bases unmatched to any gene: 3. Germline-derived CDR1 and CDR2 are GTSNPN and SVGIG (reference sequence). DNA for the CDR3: TGTGCCTGGGGGGCGGGGGGCTCCTACGAGCAGTACTTC. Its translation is CAWGAGGSYEQYF.

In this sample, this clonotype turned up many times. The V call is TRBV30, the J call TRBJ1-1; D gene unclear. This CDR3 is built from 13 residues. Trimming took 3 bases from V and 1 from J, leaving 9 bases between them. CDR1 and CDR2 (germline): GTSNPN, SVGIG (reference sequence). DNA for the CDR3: TGTGCCTGGAGCCTCGAAAGGAACACTGAAGCTTTCTTT. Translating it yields CAWSLERNTEAFF.

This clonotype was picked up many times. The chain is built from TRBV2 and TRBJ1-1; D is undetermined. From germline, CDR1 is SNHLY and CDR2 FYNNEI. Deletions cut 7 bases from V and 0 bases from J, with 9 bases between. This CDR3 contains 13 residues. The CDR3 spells CASISDLNTEAFF. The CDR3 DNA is TGTGCCAGCATCTCCGACCTGAACACTGAAGCTTTCTTT.

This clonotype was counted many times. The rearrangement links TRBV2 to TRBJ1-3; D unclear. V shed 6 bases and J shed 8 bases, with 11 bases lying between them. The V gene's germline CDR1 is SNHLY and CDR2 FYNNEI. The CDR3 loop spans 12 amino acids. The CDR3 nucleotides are TGTGCCAGCAGCCCCTTGGGCTACACCATATATTTT. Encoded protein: CASSPLGYTIYF.

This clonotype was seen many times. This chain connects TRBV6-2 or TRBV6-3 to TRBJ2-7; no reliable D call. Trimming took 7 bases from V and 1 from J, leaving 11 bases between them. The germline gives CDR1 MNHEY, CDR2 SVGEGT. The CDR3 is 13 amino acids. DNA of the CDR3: TGTGCCAGCACCTTACTGGGGTCCTACGAGCAGTACTTC. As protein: CASTLLGSYEQYF.

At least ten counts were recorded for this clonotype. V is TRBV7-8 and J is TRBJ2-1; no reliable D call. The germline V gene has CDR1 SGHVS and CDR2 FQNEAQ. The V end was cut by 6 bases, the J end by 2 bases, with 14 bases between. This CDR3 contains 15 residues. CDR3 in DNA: TGTGCCAGCAGTTTAACCCCCCCTACCTACAATGAGCAGTTCTTC. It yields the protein CASSLTPPTYNEQFF.

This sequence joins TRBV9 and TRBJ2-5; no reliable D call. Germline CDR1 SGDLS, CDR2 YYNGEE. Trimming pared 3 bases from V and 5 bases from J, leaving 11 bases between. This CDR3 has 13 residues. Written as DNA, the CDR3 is TGTGCCAGCAGCGGCGTCACTGGGGAGACCCAGTACTTC. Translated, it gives CASSGVTGETQYF. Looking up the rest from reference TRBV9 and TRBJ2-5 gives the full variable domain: DSGVTQTPKHLITATGQRVTLRCSPRSGDLSVYWYQQSLDQGLQFLIQYYNGEERAKGNILERFSAQQFPDLHSELNLSSLELGDSALYFCASSGVTGETQYFGPGTRLLVL.

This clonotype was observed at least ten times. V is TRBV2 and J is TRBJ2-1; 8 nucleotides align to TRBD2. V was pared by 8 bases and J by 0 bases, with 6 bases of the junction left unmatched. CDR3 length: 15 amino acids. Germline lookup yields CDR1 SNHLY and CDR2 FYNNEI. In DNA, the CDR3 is TGTGCCAGCGGTTTAGCGGGGAGCTCCTACAATGAGCAGTTCTTC. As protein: CASGLAGSSYNEQFF.

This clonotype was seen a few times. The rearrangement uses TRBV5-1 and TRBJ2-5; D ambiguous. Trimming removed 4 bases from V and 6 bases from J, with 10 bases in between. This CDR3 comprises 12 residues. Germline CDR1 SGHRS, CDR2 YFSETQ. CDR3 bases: TGCGCCAGCAGCCTCCAAGAGCAGACCCAGTACTTC. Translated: CASSLQEQTQYF.

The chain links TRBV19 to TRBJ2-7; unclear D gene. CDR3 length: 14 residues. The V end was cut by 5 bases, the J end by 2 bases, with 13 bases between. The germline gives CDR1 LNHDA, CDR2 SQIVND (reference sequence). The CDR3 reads CASSGLGRTYEQYF. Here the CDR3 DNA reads TGTGCCAGTAGTGGTCTGGGAAGGACCTACGAGCAGTACTTC.

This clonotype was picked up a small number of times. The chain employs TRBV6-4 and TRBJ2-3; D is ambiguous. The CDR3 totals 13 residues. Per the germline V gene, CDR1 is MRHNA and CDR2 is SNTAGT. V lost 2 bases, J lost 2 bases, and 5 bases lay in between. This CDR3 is CASSDSDTDTQYF. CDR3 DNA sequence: TGTGCCAGCAGTGACAGCGACACAGATACGCAGTATTTT.

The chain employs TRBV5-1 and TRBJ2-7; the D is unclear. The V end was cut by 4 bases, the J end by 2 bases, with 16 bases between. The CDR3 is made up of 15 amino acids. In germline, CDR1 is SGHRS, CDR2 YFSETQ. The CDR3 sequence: CASSQGIGGPYEQYF. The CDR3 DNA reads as TGCGCCAGCAGCCAAGGTATTGGCGGTCCCTACGAGCAGTACTTC.

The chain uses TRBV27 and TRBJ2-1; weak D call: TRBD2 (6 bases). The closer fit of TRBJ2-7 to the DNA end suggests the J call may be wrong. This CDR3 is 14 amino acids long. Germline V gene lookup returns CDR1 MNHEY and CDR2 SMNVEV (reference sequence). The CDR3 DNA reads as TGTGCCAGCAGTTTGGGAGGACCGTACAATGAGCAGTACTTC. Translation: CASSLGGPYNEQYF.